This T cell receptor (beta chain) is from a study of cytomegalovirus exposure and HLA in healthy donors. The study's findings and limits: Through in vitro validation, three CMV-associated chains were shown to be specific for CMV antigens.

As concerns this clone: The antigen remains unidentified.

Germline lookup yields CDR1 MGHRA and CDR2 YSYEKL. With 0 bases removed from V and 4 bases from J, the gap between germline ends came to 15 bases. The CDR3 is 17 amino acids. Assay: immunoSEQ multiplex PCR; the TCRdb copy retains only in-frame clones and omits some. The table shows approximately 190,000 clones, with over 65% occurring only once. The rearrangement uses TRBV4-1 and TRBJ2-2; the D gene is possibly TRBD1 (5 bases). The clonotype was recovered from a man aged 18-30 years in good health and CMV-seropositive. The source material was PBMCs. CDR3 DNA sequence: TGCGCCAGCAGCCAAGATAGGGGTAGCATAGGCACCGGGGAGCTGTTTTTT. This codes for CASSQDRGSIGTGELFF.